The entry below gives a single T cell receptor (beta chain) sequence along with its context. The antigen remains undetermined. A read error may account for a junction end that differs from germline. Additional DNA sequences in this sample encode the identical CDR3. This sample was taken from a study of graft-versus-host responses after intestinal transplantation. The repertoire was sequenced with immunoSEQ multiplex PCR; TCRdb's copy has only in-frame clones and lacks some. The sample shows 50,000 to 75,000 clones, approximately 94% of them seen only once. Findings of the study overall: Graft-donor T cell macrochimerism coincided with high graft-versus-host to host-versus-graft clonal ratios in allografts. Among recipient marrow samples, GvH clones were found; some appeared first in ileum or blood.

The CDR3 covers 16 residues. CDR1 is SGHTA and CDR2 is FQGNSA in the germline V gene. The material sequenced was unstimulated CD4+ T cells sorted from spleen or lymph node cells, taken before transplant. This receptor was identified in a human donor who was the organ donor for an intestinal transplant. The rearrangement links TRBV7-2 to TRBJ2-5; D is possibly TRBD1 (6 bases). CDR3 in amino acids: CASSFGRGIYQETQYF. The CDR3 DNA reads TGTGCCAGTAGCTTTGGCAGGGGCATCTACCAAGAGACCCAGTACTTC.